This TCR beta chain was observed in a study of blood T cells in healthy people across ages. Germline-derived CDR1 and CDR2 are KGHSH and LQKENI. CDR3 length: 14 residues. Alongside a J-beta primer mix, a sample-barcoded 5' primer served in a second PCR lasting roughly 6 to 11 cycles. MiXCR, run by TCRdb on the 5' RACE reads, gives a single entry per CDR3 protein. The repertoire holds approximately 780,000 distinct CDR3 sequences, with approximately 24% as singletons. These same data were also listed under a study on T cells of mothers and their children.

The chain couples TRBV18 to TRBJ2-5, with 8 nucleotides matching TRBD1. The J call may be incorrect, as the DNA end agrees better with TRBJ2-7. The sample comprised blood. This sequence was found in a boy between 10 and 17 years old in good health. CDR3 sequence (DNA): TGTGCCAGCTCACCGGGACAGGAGTTCTACGAGCAGTACTTC. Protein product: CASSPGQEFYEQYF.